The rows below give T cell receptor beta chains drawn from one sample of a study of blood T cell repertoires in COVID-19. The repertoire was sequenced with immunoSEQ multiplex PCR; TCRdb's copy has only in-frame clones and lacks some. The sample carries 110,000 to 150,000 clones, approximately 79% recorded once. The sample consisted of peripheral blood. These receptors were collected from a man between 45 and 60 years old with active or convalescent COVID-19. The CDR3 runs from the conserved cysteine through the conserved F or W. The D gene is left open where the match is weak. Some rows have no size entry. The others give once, few or many, or a class for an expanded clone.

V gene,D gene,J gene,clone size,CDR3 protein,CDR3 DNA
TRBV7-6,TRBD1,TRBJ2-5,-,CASSPGTVTQYF,TGTGCCAGCAGTCCCGGGACAGTCACCCAGTACTTC
TRBV14,-,TRBJ2-4,-,CASSHSVLAKNIQYF,TGTGCCAGCAGCCATTCCGTCCTAGCCAAAAACATTCAGTACTTC
TRBV24-1,-,TRBJ2-3,-,CATRATGTDTQYF,TGTGCCACCAGGGCGACAGGCACAGATACGCAGTATTTT
TRBV6-5,-,TRBJ1-3,-,CASSPFPVSGNTIYF,TGTGCCAGCAGTCCATTTCCAGTCTCTGGAAACACCATATATTTT
TRBV24-1,TRBD1,TRBJ1-5,few,CATSDGKTGDDNQPQHF,TGTGCCACCAGTGATGGAAAGACAGGGGACGACAATCAGCCCCAGCATTTT
TRBV11-3,TRBD2,TRBJ2-5,-,CASSLEWVGRLAEFQETQYF,TGTGCCAGCAGCTTAGAATGGGTGGGAAGACTAGCGGAATTTCAAGAGACCCAGTACTTC
TRBV5-1,-,TRBJ1-3,-,CASSLDSRGGNTIYF,TGCGCCAGCAGCTTGGACTCTAGAGGAGGAAACACCATATATTTT
TRBV9,TRBD2,TRBJ2-3,-,CASSVANAGRAMRTDTQYF,TGTGCCAGCAGCGTAGCTAATGCCGGGAGGGCCATGAGGACAGATACGCAGTATTTT
TRBV29-1,TRBD1,TRBJ1-2,-,CSARTGSDYGYTF,TGCAGCGCGCGGACAGGGTCGGACTATGGCTACACCTTC
TRBV19,TRBD1,TRBJ1-5,once,CASSINDQGARPQHF,TGTGCCAGTAGTATTAATGACCAGGGGGCTCGGCCCCAGCATTTT
TRBV5-1,-,TRBJ2-3,-,CASSLGFGTSTDTQYF,TGCGCCAGCAGCTTGGGGTTCGGGACTAGCACAGATACGCAGTATTTT
TRBV24-1,-,TRBJ2-3,many,CATSEPRGDTQYF,TGTGCCACCAGTGAGCCTAGGGGGGATACGCAGTATTTT
TRBV21-1,-,TRBJ2-5,-,CASSNIGGQGIEETQYF,TGTGCCAGCAGCAACATCGGGGGACAGGGGATCGAAGAGACCCAGTACTTC
TRBV3-1/TRBV3-2,-,TRBJ2-5,-,CASSQEPGARHGGHF,TGTGCCAGCAGCCAAGAGCCGGGGGCGAGACACGGGGGGCACTTC
TRBV5-1,TRBD2,TRBJ2-7,-,CASSLSTGGPYHEQYF,TGCGCCAGCAGCTTGTCTACGGGAGGGCCTTACCACGAGCAGTACTTC
TRBV5-1,-,TRBJ2-7,-,CASSLAGVLKGPTPYEQYF,TGCGCCAGCAGCTTGGCAGGGGTCCTCAAGGGTCCCACTCCCTACGAGCAGTACTTC
TRBV21-1,-,TRBJ2-5,-,CASSKDPAGGGETQYF,TGTGCCAGCAGCAAAGATCCGGCGGGAGGGGGAGAGACCCAGTACTTC
TRBV7-9,TRBD1,TRBJ1-1,-,CASSIFQGARLYTEAFF,TGTGCCAGCAGCATATTCCAGGGGGCGCGTCTCTACACTGAAGCTTTCTTT
TRBV27,TRBD2,TRBJ2-5,few,CASSLRRLAGLETQYF,TGTGCCAGCAGTTTGAGGCGACTAGCGGGTCTGGAGACCCAGTACTTC
TRBV5-4,-,TRBJ1-1,-,CASSLTSHTEAFF,TGTGCCAGCAGCTTAACATCCCACACTGAAGCTTTCTTT
TRBV15,-,TRBJ1-4,-,CATSRAGGREKLFF,TGTGCCACCAGCAGAGCTGGGGGCCGTGAAAAACTGTTTTTT
TRBV28,TRBD1,TRBJ2-1,-,CASSLGDSGTGRNNEQFF,TGTGCCAGCAGTTTGGGAGATTCCGGGACAGGGAGGAACAATGAGCAGTTCTTC
TRBV5-4,-,TRBJ1-5,few,CASSLGPGGNQPQHF,TGTGCCAGCAGCTTGGGGCCGGGAGGCAATCAGCCCCAGCATTTT
TRBV6-5,TRBD1,TRBJ1-2,-,CASWTAGGYGYTF,TGTGCCAGCTGGACCGCAGGGGGCTATGGCTACACCTTC
TRBV4-2,TRBD1,TRBJ1-1,-,CASSQDRTGGWTEAFF,TGTGCCAGCAGCCAAGATAGGACAGGGGGTTGGACTGAAGCTTTCTTT
TRBV11-2,-,TRBJ1-3,-,CASSLAAGLGNTIYF,TGTGCCAGCAGCTTAGCGGCAGGGCTGGGAAACACCATATATTTT
TRBV6-5,-,TRBJ2-3,-,CASSYNRGFGTDTQYF,TGTGCCAGCAGTTACAATCGGGGGTTCGGCACAGATACGCAGTATTTT
TRBV7-6,-,TRBJ2-7,few,CASSLGSRPTLYEQYF,TGTGCCAGCAGCTTAGGGTCCAGGCCCACCCTCTACGAGCAGTACTTC
TRBV27,TRBD1,TRBJ1-4,-,CASSFFGTVNEKLFF,TGTGCCAGCAGTTTTTTCGGGACAGTTAATGAAAAACTGTTTTTT
TRBV10-3,-,TRBJ1-1,-,CAISAGLANTEAFF,TGTGCCATCAGTGCGGGACTGGCGAACACTGAAGCTTTCTTT
TRBV19,TRBD1,TRBJ2-5,-,CASNPTGFGETQYF,TGTGCCAGTAACCCGACAGGGTTTGGAGAGACCCAGTACTTC
TRBV5-6,-,TRBJ2-5,-,CASSYFQQGRKETQYF,TGTGCCAGCAGCTATTTCCAACAGGGACGGAAAGAGACCCAGTACTTC
TRBV15,TRBD1,TRBJ2-2,-,CATSRDLVGKGASGELFF,TGTGCCACCAGCAGAGATCTAGTGGGAAAGGGGGCGTCCGGGGAGCTGTTTTTT
TRBV7-8,TRBD1,TRBJ2-3,-,CASSWTGSTDTQYF,TGTGCCAGCAGCTGGACAGGGAGTACAGATACGCAGTATTTT
TRBV27,-,TRBJ2-7,-,CASSFTGSYEQYF,TGTGCCAGCAGTTTCACAGGCTCCTACGAGCAGTACTTC
TRBV18,-,TRBJ1-6,-,CASSPGRVDSPLHF,TGTGCCAGCTCACCAGGTAGAGTGGATTCACCCCTCCACTTT
TRBV6-2/TRBV6-3,-,TRBJ1-1,-,CASSYSAGNTEAFF,TGTGCCAGCAGTTACTCGGCAGGGAACACTGAAGCTTTCTTT
TRBV5-1,TRBD1,TRBJ1-1,-,CASSLGTGIGGTEAFF,TGCGCCAGCAGCTTGGGGACAGGGATCGGGGGCACTGAAGCTTTCTTT